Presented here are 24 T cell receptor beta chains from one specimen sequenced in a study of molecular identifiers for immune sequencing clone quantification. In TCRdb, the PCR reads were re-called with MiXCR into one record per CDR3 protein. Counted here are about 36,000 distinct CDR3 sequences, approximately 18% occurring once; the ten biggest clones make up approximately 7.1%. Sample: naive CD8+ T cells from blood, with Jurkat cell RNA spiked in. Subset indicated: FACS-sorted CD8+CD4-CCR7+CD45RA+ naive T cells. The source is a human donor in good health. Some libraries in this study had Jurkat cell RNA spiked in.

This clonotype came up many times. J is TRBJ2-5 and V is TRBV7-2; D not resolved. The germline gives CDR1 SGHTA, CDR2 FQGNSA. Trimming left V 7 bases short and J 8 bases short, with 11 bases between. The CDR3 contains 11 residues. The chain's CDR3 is CASTSSQTQYF. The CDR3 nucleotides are TGTGCCAGCACCTCCTCTCAAACCCAGTACTTC.

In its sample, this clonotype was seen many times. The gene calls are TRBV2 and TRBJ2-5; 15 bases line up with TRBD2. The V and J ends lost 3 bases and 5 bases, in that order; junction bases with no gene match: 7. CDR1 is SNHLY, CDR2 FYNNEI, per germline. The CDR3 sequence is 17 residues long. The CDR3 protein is CASSDGLAGGPAETQYF. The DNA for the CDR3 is TGTGCCAGCAGTGATGGACTAGCGGGAGGGCCGGCTGAGACCCAGTACTTC.

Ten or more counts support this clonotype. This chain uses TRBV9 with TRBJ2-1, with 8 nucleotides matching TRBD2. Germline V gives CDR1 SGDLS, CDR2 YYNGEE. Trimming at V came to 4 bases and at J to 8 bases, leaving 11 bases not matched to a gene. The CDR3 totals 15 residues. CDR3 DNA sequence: TGTGCCAGCAGCATAGCCAGCGGGAGAAGCGATGAGCAGTTCTTC. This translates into CASSIASGRSDEQFF.

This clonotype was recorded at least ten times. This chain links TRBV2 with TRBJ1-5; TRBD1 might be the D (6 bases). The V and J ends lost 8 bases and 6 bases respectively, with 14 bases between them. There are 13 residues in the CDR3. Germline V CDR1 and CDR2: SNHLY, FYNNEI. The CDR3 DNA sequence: TGTGCCAGCCGGGACATTGTAATTCAGCCCCAGCATTTT. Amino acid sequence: CASRDIVIQPQHF.

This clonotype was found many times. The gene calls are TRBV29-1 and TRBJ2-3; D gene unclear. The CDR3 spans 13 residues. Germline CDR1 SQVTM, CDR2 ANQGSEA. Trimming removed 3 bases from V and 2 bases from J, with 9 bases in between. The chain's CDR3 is CSVDFRNTDTQYF. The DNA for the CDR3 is TGCAGCGTTGATTTCAGAAACACAGATACGCAGTATTTT.

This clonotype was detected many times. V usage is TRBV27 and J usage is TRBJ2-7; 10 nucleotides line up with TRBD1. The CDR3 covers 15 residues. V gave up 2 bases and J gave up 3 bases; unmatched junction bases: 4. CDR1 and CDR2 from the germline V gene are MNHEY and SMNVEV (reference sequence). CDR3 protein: CASSLKGTGDYEQYF. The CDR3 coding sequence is TGTGCCAGCAGTTTAAAGGGGACAGGGGACTACGAGCAGTACTTC.

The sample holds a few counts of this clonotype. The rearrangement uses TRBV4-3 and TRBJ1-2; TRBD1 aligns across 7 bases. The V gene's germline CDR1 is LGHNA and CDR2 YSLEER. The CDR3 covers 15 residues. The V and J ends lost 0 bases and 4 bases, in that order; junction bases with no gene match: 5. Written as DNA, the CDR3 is TGCGCCAGCAGCCAAGATAGGGGGCTGGGCTATGGCTACACCTTC. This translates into CASSQDRGLGYGYTF.

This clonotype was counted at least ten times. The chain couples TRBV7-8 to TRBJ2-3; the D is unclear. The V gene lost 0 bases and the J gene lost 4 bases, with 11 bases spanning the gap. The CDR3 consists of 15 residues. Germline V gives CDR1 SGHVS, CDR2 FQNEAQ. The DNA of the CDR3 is TGTGCCAGCAGCTTAGCGGGCTCCCCCGCAGATACGCAGTATTTT. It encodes CASSLAGSPADTQYF.

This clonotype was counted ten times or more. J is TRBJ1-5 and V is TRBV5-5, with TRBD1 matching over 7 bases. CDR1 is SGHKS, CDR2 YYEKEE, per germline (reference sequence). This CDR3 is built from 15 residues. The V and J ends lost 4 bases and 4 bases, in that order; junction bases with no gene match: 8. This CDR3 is CASSLGGQTNQPQHF. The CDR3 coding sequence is TGTGCCAGCAGCCTAGGGGGACAGACTAATCAGCCCCAGCATTTT.

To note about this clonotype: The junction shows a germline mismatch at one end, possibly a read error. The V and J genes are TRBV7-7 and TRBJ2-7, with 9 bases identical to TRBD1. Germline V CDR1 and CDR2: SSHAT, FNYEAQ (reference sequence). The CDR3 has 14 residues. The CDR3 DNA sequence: TGTGCCAGCAGCCCAGGGACAGGGCTGTCCGAGCAGCACTTC. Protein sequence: CASSPGTGLSEQHF.

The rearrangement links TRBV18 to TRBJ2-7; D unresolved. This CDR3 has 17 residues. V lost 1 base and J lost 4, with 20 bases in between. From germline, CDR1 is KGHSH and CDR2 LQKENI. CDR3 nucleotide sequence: TGTGCCAGCTCACCACGCACAGAGCCTGTTTTGGGGTACGAGCAGTACTTC. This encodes CASSPRTEPVLGYEQYF.

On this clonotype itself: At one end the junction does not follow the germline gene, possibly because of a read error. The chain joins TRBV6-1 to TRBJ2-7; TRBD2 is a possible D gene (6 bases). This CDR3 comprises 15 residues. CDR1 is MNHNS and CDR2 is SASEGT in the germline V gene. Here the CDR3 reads CANSEELAPNYEQYF. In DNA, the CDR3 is TGTGCCAACAGTGAAGAACTAGCCCCCAATTACGAGCAGTACTTC.

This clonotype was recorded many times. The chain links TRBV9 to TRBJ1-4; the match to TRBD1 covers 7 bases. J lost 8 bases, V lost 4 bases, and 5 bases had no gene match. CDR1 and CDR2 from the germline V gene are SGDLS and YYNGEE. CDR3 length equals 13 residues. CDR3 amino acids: CASSSGTDEKLFF. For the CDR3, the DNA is TGTGCCAGCAGCTCGGGGACAGACGAAAAACTGTTTTTT.

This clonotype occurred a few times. CDR3 in DNA: TGCGCCAGCAGCCAAGAGGTTAGCGGGAGCTACGAGCAGTACTTC. It encodes CASSQEVSGSYEQYF. This chain uses TRBV4-3 with TRBJ2-7; TRBD2 agrees at 9 bases. Germline V CDR1 and CDR2: LGHNA, YSLEER. The CDR3 consists of 15 residues. V shed 0 bases, J shed 3 bases, and the junction held 3 bases outside the gene matches.

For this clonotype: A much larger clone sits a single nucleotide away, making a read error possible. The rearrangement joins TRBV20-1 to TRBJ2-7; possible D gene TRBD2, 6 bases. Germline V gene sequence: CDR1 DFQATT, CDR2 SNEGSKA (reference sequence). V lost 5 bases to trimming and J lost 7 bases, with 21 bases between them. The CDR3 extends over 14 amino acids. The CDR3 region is CSAVVAEGPGEQYF. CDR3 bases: TGCAGTGCTGTAGTAGCGGAAGGGCCGGGAGAGCAGTACTTC.

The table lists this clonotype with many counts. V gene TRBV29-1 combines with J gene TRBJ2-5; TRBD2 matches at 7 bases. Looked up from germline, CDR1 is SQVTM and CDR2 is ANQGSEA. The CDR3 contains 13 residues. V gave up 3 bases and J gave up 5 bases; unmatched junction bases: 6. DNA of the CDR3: TGCAGCGTTGATTGGCCCGGGAGGGAGACCCAGTACTTC. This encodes CSVDWPGRETQYF. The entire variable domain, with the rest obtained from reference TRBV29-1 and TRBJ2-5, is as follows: SAVISQKPSRDICQRGTSLTIQCQVDSQVTMMFWYRQQPGQSLTLIATANQGSEATYESGFVIDKFPISRPNLTFSTLTVSNMSPEDSSIYLCSVDWPGRETQYFGPGTRLLVL.

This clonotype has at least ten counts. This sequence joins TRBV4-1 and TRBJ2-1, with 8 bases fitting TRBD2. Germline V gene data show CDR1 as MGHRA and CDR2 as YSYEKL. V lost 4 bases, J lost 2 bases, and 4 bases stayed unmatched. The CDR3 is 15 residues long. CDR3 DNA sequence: TGCGCCAGCAGCCCAGAGGGACTAGCCTACAATGAGCAGTTCTTC. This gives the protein CASSPEGLAYNEQFF.

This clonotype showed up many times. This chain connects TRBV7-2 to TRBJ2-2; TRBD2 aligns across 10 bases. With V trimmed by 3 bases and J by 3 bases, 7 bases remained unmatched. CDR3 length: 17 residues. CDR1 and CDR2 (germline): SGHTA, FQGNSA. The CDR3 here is CASSFPIAGGDTGELFF. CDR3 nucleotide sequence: TGTGCCAGCAGCTTCCCGATAGCGGGAGGAGACACCGGGGAGCTGTTTTTT.

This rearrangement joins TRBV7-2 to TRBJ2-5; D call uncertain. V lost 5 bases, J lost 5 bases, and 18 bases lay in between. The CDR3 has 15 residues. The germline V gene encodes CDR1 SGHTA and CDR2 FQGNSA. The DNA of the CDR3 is TGTGCCAGCAGCACCCCCCACCGTTGGGATGAGACCCAGTACTTC. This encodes CASSTPHRWDETQYF.

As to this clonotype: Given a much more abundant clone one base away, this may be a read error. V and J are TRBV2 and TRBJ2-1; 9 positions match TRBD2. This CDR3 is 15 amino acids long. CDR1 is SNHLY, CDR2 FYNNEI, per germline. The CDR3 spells CTSPLQTSGDNEQFF. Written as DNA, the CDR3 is TGTACCAGCCCCCTCCAGACTAGCGGAGACAATGAGCAGTTCTTC.

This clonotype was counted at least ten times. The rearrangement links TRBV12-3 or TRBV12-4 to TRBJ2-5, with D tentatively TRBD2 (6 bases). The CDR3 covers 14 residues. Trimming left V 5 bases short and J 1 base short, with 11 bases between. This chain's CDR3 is CASSPGLSQETQYF. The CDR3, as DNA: TGTGCCAGCAGTCCCGGACTAAGCCAAGAGACCCAGTACTTC.

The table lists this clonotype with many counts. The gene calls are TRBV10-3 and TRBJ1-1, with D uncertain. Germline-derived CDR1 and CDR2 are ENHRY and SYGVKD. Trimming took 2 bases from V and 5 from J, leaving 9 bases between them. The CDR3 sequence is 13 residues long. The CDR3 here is CAISESRDTEAFF. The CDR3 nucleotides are TGTGCCATCAGTGAGAGTAGGGATACTGAAGCTTTCTTT.

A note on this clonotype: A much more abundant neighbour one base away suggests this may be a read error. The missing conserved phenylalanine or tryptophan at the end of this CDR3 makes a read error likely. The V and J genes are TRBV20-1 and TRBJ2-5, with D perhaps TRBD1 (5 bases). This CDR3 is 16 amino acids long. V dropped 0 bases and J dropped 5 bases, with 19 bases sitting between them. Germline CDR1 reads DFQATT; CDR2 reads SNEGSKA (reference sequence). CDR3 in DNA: TGCAGTGCTAGAGATGGTACAGGTTTAATTGCGGAGACCCAGTACTCC. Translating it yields CSARDGTGLIAETQYS.

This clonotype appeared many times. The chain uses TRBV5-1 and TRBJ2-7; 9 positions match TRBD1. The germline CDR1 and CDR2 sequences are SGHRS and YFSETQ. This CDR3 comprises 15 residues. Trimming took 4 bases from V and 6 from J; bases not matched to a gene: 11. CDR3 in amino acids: CASSSGQGPTSEQYF. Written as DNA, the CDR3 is TGCGCCAGCAGCAGCGGACAGGGGCCCACGTCCGAGCAGTACTTC.